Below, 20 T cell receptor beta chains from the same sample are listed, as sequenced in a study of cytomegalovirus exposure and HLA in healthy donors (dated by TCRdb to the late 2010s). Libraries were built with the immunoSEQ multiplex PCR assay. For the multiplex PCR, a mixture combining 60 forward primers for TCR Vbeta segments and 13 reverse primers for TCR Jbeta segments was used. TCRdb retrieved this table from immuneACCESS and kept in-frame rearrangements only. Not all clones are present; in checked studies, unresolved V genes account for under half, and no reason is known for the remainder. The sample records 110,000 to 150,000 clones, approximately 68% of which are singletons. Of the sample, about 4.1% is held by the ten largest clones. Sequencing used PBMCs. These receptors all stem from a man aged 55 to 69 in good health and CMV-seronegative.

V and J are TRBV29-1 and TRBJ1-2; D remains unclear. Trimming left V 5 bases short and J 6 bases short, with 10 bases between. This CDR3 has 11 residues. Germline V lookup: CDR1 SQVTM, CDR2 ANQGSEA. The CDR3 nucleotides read TGCAGCGTTTCTATCCGGGATGGCTACACCTTC. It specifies CSVSIRDGYTF.

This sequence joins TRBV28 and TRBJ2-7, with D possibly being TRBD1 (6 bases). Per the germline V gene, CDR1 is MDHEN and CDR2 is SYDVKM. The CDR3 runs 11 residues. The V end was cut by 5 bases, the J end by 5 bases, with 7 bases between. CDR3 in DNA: TGTGCCAGCAGTACAGGGAACGAGCAGTACTTC. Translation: CASSTGNEQYF.

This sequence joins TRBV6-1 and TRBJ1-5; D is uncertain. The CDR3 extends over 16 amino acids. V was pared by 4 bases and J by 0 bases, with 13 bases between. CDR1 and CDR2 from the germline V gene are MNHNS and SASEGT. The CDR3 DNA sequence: TGTGCCAGCAGTGCCAGCGCCTATAATAGCAATCAGCCCCAGCATTTT. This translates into CASSASAYNSNQPQHF.

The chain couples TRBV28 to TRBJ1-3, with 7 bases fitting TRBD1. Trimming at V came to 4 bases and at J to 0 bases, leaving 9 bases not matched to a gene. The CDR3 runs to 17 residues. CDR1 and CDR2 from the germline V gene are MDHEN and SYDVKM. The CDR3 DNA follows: TGTGCCAGCAGTTCCCCGGGACAGCCGAACTCTGGAAACACCATATATTTT. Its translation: CASSSPGQPNSGNTIYF.

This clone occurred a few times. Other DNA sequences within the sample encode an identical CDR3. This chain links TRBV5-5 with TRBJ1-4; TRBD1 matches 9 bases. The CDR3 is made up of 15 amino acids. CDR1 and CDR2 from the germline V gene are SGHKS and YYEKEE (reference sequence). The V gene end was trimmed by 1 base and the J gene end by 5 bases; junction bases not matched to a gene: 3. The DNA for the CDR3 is TGTGCCAGCAGCTTGAGACAGGGGGACAATGAAAAACTGTTTTTT. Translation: CASSLRQGDNEKLFF.

The CDR3 DNA follows: TGTGCCAGCAGCTTGGGACAGGGGGCAATAGACCAAGAGACCCAGTACTTC. It yields the protein CASSLGQGAIDQETQYF. The chain uses TRBV28 and TRBJ2-5; 12 bases match TRBD1. V gave up 6 bases and J gave up 0 bases; unmatched junction bases: 8. Germline CDR1 reads MDHEN; CDR2 reads SYDVKM. The CDR3 contains 17 residues.

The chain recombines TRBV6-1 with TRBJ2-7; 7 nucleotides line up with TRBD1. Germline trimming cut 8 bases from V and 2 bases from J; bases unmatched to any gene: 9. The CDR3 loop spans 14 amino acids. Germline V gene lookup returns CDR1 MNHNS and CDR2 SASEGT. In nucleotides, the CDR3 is TGTGCCAGCGGGAGACAGGGAGTCCCCTACGAGCAGTACTTC. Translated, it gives CASGRQGVPYEQYF.

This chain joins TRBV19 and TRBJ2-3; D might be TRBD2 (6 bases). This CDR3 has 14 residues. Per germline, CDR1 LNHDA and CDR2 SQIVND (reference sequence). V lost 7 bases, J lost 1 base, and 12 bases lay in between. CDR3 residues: CASKDPSGTDTQYF. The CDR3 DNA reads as TGTGCCAGTAAAGATCCTAGCGGCACAGATACGCAGTATTTT.

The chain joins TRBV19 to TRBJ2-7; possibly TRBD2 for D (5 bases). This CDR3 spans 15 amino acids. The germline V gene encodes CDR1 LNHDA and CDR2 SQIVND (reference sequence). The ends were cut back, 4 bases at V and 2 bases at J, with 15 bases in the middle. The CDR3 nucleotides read TGTGCCAGTAGTAAGAGCGGAGCCCCAACCTACGAGCAGTACTTC. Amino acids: CASSKSGAPTYEQYF.

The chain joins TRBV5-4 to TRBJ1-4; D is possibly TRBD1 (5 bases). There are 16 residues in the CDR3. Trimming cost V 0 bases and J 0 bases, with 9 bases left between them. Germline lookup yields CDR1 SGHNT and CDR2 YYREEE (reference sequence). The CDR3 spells CASSLEGQATNEKLFF. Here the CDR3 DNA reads TGTGCCAGCAGCTTGGAGGGGCAGGCAACTAATGAAAAACTGTTTTTT.

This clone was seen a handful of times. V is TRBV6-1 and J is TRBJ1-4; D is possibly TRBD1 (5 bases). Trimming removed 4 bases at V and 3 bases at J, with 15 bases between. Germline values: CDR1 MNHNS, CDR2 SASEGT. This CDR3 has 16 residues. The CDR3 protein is CASSAQALTPNEKLFF. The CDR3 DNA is TGTGCCAGCAGTGCACAGGCCTTAACCCCTAATGAAAAACTGTTTTTT.

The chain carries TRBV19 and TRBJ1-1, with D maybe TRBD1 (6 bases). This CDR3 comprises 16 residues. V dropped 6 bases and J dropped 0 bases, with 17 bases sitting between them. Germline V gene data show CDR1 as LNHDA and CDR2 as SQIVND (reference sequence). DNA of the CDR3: TGTGCCAGTAGCATGGATCGGGGGGCTCTGAACACTGAAGCTTTCTTT. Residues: CASSMDRGALNTEAFF.

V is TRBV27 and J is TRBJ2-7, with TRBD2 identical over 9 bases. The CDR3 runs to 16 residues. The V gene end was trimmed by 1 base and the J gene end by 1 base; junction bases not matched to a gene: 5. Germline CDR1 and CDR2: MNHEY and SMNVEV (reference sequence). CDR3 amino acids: CASSLYSSGESYEQYF. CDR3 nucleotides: TGTGCCAGCAGTTTATATTCTAGCGGGGAGTCCTACGAGCAGTACTTC.

As DNA, the CDR3 is TGTGCCAGCAGCCCTGGACAGGGCCCACAAGAGACCCAGTACTTC. It specifies CASSPGQGPQETQYF. V gene TRBV4-2 combines with J gene TRBJ2-5, with 8 bases identical to TRBD1. The trim removed 4 bases at V and 2 bases at J, leaving 6 bases unmatched. Germline V CDR1 and CDR2: LGHNA, YNFKEQ. CDR3 length: 15 amino acids.

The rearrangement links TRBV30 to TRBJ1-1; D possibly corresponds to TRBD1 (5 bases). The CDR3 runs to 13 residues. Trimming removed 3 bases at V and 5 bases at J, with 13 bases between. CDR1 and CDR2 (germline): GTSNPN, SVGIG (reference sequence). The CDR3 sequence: CAWSGHYQTEAFF. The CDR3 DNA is TGTGCCTGGAGCGGACACTACCAAACTGAAGCTTTCTTT.

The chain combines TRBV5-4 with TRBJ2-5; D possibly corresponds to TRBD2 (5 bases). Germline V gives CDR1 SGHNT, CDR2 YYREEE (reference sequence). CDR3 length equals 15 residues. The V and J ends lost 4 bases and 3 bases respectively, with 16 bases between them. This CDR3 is CASSPDRGAKETQYF. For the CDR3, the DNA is TGTGCCAGCAGCCCGGACCGGGGAGCAAAAGAGACCCAGTACTTC.

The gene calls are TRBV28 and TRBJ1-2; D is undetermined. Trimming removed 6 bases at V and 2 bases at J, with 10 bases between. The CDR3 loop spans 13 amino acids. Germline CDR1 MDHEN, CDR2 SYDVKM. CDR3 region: CASSRQSNYGYTF. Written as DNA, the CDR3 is TGTGCCAGCAGCCGACAATCAAACTATGGCTACACCTTC.

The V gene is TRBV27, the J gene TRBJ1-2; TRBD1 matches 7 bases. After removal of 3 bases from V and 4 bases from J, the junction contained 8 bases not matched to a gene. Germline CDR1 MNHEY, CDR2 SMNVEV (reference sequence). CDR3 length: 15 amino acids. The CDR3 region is CASSFSTGYGYGYTF. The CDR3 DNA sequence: TGTGCCAGCAGTTTCTCGACAGGGTATGGCTATGGCTACACCTTC.

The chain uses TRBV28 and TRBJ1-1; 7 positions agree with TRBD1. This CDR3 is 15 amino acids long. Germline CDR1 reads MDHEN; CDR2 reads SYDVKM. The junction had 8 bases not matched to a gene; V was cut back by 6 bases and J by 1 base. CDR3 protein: CASSPTGPENTEAFF. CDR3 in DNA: TGTGCCAGCAGCCCGACAGGGCCTGAGAACACTGAAGCTTTCTTT.

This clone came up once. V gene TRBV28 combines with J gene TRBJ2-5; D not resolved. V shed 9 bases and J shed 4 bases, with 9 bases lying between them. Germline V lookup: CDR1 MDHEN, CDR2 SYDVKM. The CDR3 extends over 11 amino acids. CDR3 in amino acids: CARPSGETQYF. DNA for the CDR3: TGTGCCAGGCCATCGGGAGAGACCCAGTACTTC.